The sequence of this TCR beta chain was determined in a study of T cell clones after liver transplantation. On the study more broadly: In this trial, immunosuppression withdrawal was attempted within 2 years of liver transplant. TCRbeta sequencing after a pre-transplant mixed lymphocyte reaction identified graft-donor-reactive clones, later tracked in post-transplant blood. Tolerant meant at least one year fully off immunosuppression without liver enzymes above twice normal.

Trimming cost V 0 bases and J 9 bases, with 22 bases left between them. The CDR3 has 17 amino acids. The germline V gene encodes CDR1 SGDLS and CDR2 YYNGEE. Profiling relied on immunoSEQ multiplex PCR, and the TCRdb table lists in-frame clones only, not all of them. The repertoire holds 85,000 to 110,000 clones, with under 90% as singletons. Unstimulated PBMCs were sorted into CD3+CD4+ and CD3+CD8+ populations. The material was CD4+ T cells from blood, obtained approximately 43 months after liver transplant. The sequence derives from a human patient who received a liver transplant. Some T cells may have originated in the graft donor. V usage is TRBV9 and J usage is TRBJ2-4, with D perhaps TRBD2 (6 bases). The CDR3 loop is CASSVEGGNDNGGIQYF. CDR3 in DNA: TGTGCCAGCAGCGTAGAAGGCGGGAATGACAATGGGGGCATTCAGTACTTC.